The table lists the clone carrying this TCR beta chain with many counts. The target antigen is unknown. Using RNA transcripts, the TCR beta CDR3 regions were amplified. Second-round multiplex PCR followed a first-round RT-PCR using HTBI primers. Via MiXCR, TCRdb re-called the multiplex PCR reads, giving one row per CDR3 protein. The sample has approximately 540,000 distinct CDR3 sequences; about 40% are singletons. The data derive from a study of Graves' ophthalmopathy and Graves' hyperthyroidism. Regarding the study as a whole: Most expanded clonotypes in thyroid above 0.001 frequency also showed up in blood.

This clonotype was obtained from an adult man with Graves' hyperthyroidism. Sequencing was done on a sample of peripheral blood or thyroid tissue (not recorded which).

The CDR3 here is CASSQLAGAYEQYF. Written as DNA, the CDR3 is TGTGCCAGCAGCCAGTTAGCGGGTGCCTACGAGCAGTACTTC. The rearrangement uses TRBV14 and TRBJ2-7, with 7 bases fitting TRBD2. The CDR3 is 14 residues long. V lost 3 bases and J lost 2; bases outside the gene matches: 4. The germline gives CDR1 SGHDN, CDR2 FVKESK.